This TCR beta chain emerged from a study of technical replicates of blood from several donors. Repertoires were generated with immunoSEQ multiplex PCR, while TCRdb's copy carries only in-frame clones and drops some. The table has tens of thousands of clones, roughly 90% seen once. Trimming pared 2 bases from V and 3 bases from J, leaving 23 bases between. The CDR3 length is 18 residues. The germline V gene encodes CDR1 SGHVS and CDR2 FQNEAQ. Sequenced sample: T cells isolated from PBMCs. The TCR sequence derives from a human donor in good health. The chain uses TRBV7-8 and TRBJ2-7, with D tentatively TRBD2 (6 bases). DNA for the CDR3: TGTGCCAGCAGCTTACCTCCAGAGGGTCGGGGGTATTTCTACGAGCAGTACTTC. The encoded protein is CASSLPPEGRGYFYEQYF.